The clone carrying this T cell receptor beta chain was seen just once. Its specificity is unknown. The data derive from a study of cytomegalovirus exposure and HLA in healthy donors. Broader study findings: Fewer than 200 TCR beta chains were listed as cytomegalovirus-associated. Serostatus for CMV was the only available immune exposure information.

Primers for the PCR totalled 60 Vbeta and 13 Jbeta. TCRdb keeps only in-frame clones here, not all; method: immunoSEQ multiplex PCR. Among 120,000 to 150,000 clones listed, over 60% were seen once. Trimming took off 6 bases at V and 6 bases at J, with 9 bases between the two ends. The CDR3 sequence is 11 residues long. Germline V lookup: CDR1 MNHNS, CDR2 SASEGT. V usage is TRBV6-1 and J usage is TRBJ2-7; D ambiguous. The origin of this receptor is a man aged 35 to 55 in good health and CMV-seronegative. The specimen was PBMCs. The CDR3 DNA reads TGTGCCAGCAGGGTCTACGGCGAGCAGTACTTC. Protein: CASRVYGEQYF.